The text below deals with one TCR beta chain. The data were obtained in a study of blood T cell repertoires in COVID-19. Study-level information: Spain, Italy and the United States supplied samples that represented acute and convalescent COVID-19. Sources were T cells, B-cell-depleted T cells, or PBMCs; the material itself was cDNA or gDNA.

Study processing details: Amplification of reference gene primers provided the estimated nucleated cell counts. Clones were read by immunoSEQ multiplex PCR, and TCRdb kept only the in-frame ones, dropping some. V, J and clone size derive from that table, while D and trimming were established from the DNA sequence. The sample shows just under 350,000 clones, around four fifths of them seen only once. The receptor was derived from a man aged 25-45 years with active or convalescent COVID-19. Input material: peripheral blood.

CDR3 DNA sequence: TGTGCCAGCAGTTTGCAGGGGAACTATGGCTACACCTTC. Its protein is CASSLQGNYGYTF. The rearrangement joins TRBV12-3 or TRBV12-4 to TRBJ1-2; TRBD1 is a possible D gene (6 bases). CDR3 length: 13 amino acids. Trimming left V 3 bases short and J 2 bases short, with 7 bases between.